This T cell receptor (beta chain) was found in a study of T cells in Graves' hyperthyroidism and ophthalmopathy. As for the study in general: Peripheral blood was drawn at first diagnosis, prior to all treatment. Study conclusions and caveats: Onset of ophthalmopathy came a median approximately 6.8 months after the model predicted it.

Orbital computed tomography, thyroid ultrasound, serum thyroxine and TRAb, and clinical symptoms together informed the diagnoses. The source material, RNA transcripts, was used to amplify TCR beta CDR3 regions. HTBI primers were used for first-round RT-PCR of the TCR CDR3. MiXCR, applied by TCRdb to the multiplex PCR reads, yields one record per CDR3 protein. The sample shows 500,000 to 650,000 distinct CDR3 sequences, about 20% of them seen only once. The V and J ends lost 2 bases and 7 bases, in that order; junction bases with no gene match: 6. The CDR3 extends over 15 amino acids. CDR1 and CDR2 from the germline V gene are KGHSH and LQKENI. This clonotype appeared many times. The antigen is unknown.

Input material: blood. The clonotype comes from a man aged 35 to 55 with Graves' ophthalmopathy. V is TRBV18 and J is TRBJ1-4; 8 bases line up with TRBD1. This chain's CDR3 is CASSPVRTGLEKLFF. DNA of the CDR3: TGTGCCAGCTCACCAGTGAGGACAGGGCTTGAAAAACTGTTTTTT. The whole variable domain, remainder taken from reference TRBV18 and TRBJ1-4, is NAGVMQNPRHLVRRRGQEARLRCSPMKGHSHVYWYRQLPEEGLKFMVYLQKENIIDESGMPKERFSAEFPKEGPSILRIQQVVRGDSAAYFCASSPVRTGLEKLFFGSGTQLSVL.